These T cell receptor beta chains were read from a single sample in a study of shared clonotypes between healthy human individuals. Clones were sequenced by immunoSEQ multiplex PCR, and TCRdb holds only the in-frame ones, with some missing. The table records 2 million to 3 million clones, 80% to 95% of them present only once. Sequencing was performed on naive CD4+ T cells from PBMCs. Receptors originate from a man between 18 and 35 years old in good health. Some clones in this sample may be carry-over from other donors' samples. Both conserved end residues are part of each CDR3.

v_call	cdr3_length	j_call	cdr3_aa
TRBV19	15	TRBJ1-2	CASSIPTETNYGYTF
TRBV7-9	14	TRBJ1-1	CASSIDGGGAEAFF
TRBV10-3	14	TRBJ1-5	CAIGRTGGNQPQHF
TRBV15	14	TRBJ2-5	CATSSPGQAETQYF
TRBV7-2	14	TRBJ1-5	CASSARDSNQPQHF
TRBV6-5	14	TRBJ1-5	CASSYSVSNQPQHF
TRBV5-1	14	TRBJ2-7	CASTRTGESYEQYF
TRBV7-2	13	TRBJ2-5	CASSFYLQETQYF
TRBV7-9	13	TRBJ2-1	CASSLSAYNEQFF
TRBV5-1	14	TRBJ2-1	CASSLEAGYNEQFF
TRBV28	15	TRBJ1-2	CASSLSGQPLNGYTF
TRBV18	17	TRBJ2-5	CASSPGWTGLGQETQYF
TRBV5-1	16	TRBJ1-4	CASSLGAALRNEKLFF
TRBV28	15	TRBJ2-2	CASRPARFNTGELFF
TRBV7-9	15	TRBJ2-2	CASSARLQYTGELFF
TRBV5-1	14	TRBJ2-7	CASSLDTRPYEQYF
TRBV2	14	TRBJ2-1	CASSEAGSGTSQFF
TRBV5-1	13	TRBJ2-5	CASSPDRSETQYF
TRBV5-8	16	TRBJ2-7	CASSPQTGRSNYEQYF
TRBV5-1	15	TRBJ2-5	CASSFQLAVQETQYF
TRBV2	15	TRBJ2-5	CAQRGGGGRTQTQYF
TRBV28	15	TRBJ2-1	CASSFGGEDYNEQFF
TRBV6-5	16	TRBJ2-1	CASSSPGQGIRNEQFF
TRBV5-1	15	TRBJ1-2	CASSSGQTYPLGYTF
TRBV9	14	TRBJ2-1	CASSVAQRQQIQFF
TRBV5-5	17	TRBJ2-2	CASSSEGTEGNTGELFF
TRBV19	14	TRBJ1-4	CASNYRTLGEKLFF
TRBV9	14	TRBJ1-5	CASSPTGGPGPQHF
TRBV7-9	17	TRBJ1-5	CASSTGQGAYSNQPQHF
TRBV7-9	17	TRBJ2-2	CASSLGRIGRGGGELFF
TRBV30	16	TRBJ2-7	CALTTLGQPSSYEQYF
TRBV28	20	TRBJ2-4	CASSFPAGTGQLITKNIQYF
TRBV5-1	15	TRBJ2-1	CASSRGVAAYNEQFF
TRBV5-1	14	TRBJ2-5	CASSLGTAQETQYF
TRBV7-9	11	TRBJ2-2	CAREGFGELFF
TRBV4-2	17	TRBJ1-2	CASSQDRTTLANYGYTF
TRBV6-6	12	TRBJ2-7	CASGTPPYEQYF
TRBV5-6	14	TRBJ1-5	CASSLGPAGQPQHF
TRBV7-2	14	TRBJ1-5	CASSPTGGDQPQHF
TRBV5-1	17	TRBJ2-1	CASSFLPLAGGTNEQFF
TRBV5-6	16	TRBJ2-5	CASSVLAGGSGETQYF
TRBV5-6	16	TRBJ2-2	CASTRLGQGNTGELFF
TRBV19	13	TRBJ2-7	CASSPPAAYEQYF
TRBV10-2	16	TRBJ2-1	CASSESVAGGDNEQFF
TRBV19	16	TRBJ2-4	CASNRHPTGKTNIQYF
TRBV10-3	15	TRBJ2-5	CAISGTSGVQETQYF
TRBV27	12	TRBJ2-1	CASSLSGNEQFF
TRBV5-1	16	TRBJ2-1	CASSSGLAGGYNEQFF
TRBV6-6	14	TRBJ2-7	CASRPEGVGYEQYF
TRBV6-5	15	TRBJ2-7	CASTLRGDHPYEQYF
TRBV30	13	TRBJ1-1	CAWSVGRSTEAFF
TRBV25-1	11	TRBJ2-7	CASSEAYEQYF
TRBV18	14	TRBJ2-7	CASSNTGLAGEQYF
TRBV5-4	14	TRBJ2-3	CASSLTARTDTQYF
TRBV9	12	TRBJ2-1	CASSVTIYEQFF